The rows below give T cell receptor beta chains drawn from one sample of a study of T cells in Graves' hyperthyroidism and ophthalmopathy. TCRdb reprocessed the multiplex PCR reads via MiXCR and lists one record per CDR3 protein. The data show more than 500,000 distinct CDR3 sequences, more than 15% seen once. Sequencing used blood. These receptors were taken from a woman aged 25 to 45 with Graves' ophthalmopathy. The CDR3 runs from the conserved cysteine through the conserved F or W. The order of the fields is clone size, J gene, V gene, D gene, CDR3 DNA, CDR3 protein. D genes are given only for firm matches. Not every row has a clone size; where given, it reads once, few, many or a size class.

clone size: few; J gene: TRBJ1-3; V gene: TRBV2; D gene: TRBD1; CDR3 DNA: TGTGCCAGCAGCGGGACAGCCTCTGGAAACACCATATATTTT; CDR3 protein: CASSGTASGNTIYF
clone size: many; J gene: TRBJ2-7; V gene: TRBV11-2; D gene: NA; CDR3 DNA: TGTGCCAGCAGCCTGGACCTAACCTACGAGCAGTACTTC; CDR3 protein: CASSLDLTYEQYF
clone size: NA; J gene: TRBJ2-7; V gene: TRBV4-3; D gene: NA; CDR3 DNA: TGCGCCAGCAGCTACACTTCGACGGGGGACCACTCCTACGAGCAGTACTTC; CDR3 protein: CASSYTSTGDHSYEQYF
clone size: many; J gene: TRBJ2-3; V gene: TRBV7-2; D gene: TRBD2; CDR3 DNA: TGTGCCAGCAGCTCTAGCGGGAGCCCCGATACGCAGTATTTT; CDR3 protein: CASSSSGSPDTQYF
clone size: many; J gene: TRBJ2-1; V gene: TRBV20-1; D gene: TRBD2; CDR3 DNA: TGCAGTGCTAGCACTGTGCTAGCGGGAGGCCTCTCCTACAATGAGCAGTTCTTC; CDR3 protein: CSASTVLAGGLSYNEQFF
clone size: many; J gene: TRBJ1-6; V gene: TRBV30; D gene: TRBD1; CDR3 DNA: TGTGCCTGGAGTCCCTTGGCGGGACAGGGGGCAGGCTCCTATAATTCACCCCTCCACTTT; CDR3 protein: CAWSPLAGQGAGSYNSPLHF
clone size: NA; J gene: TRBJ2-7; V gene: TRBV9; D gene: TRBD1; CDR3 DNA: TGTGCCAGCAGCGCCGGAACGGGACAGGGGGCGATAAGCATCGAGCAGTACTTC; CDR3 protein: CASSAGTGQGAISIEQYF
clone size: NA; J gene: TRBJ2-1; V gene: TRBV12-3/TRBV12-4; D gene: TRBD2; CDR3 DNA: TGTGCCAGCAGGAGGAGGACTAGCGGGAGGGTCAATGAGCAGTTCTTC; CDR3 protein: CASRRRTSGRVNEQFF
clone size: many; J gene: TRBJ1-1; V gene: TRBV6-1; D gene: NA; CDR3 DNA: TGTGCCAGCAGTTCCCCAGGCCGGGCCCACGAAGCTTTCTTT; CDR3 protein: CASSSPGRAHEAFF
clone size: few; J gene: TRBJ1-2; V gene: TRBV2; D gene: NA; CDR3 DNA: TGTGCCAGCAGTGTGCTTGTCAAGCCTAACTATGGCTACACCTTC; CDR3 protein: CASSVLVKPNYGYTF
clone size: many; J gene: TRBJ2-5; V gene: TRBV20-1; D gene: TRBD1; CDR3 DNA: TGCAGTGCTAGAGATGCGGGGACAGGGGGCGTAGAGACCCAGTACTTC; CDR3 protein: CSARDAGTGGVETQYF
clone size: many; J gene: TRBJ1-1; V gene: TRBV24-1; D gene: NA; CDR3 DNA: TGTGCCACCAGTGATGGAGATCTAAGGGGCACTGAAGCTTTCTTT; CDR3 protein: CATSDGDLRGTEAFF
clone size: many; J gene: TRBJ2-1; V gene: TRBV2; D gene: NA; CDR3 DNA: TGTGCCAGCGGTGGTAGCGGATACAATGAGCAGTTCTTC; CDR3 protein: CASGGSGYNEQFF
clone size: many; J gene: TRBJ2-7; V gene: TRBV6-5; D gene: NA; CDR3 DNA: TGTGCCAGCAGTTATCGCATCCAGGGGCGAATCTACGAGCAGTACTTC; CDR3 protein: CASSYRIQGRIYEQYF
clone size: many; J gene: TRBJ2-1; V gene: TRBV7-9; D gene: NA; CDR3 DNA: TGTGCCAGCAGCTTAAGGGCGGGTTCCTACAATGAGCAGTTCTTC; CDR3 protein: CASSLRAGSYNEQFF
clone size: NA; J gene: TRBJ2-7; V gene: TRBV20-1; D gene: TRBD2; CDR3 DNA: TGCAGTGCTAGAGATTCGAGCGGGAGGCTACTCGGGGAGCAGTACTTC; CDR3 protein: CSARDSSGRLLGEQYF
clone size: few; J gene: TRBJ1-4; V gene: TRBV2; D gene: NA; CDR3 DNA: TGTGCCAGCAGTGACGGGGTGACAGATACAACTAATGAAAAACTGTTTTTT; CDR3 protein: CASSDGVTDTTNEKLFF
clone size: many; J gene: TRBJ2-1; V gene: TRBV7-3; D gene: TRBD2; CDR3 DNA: TGTGCCAGCAGCCGCTTGGGGGAGGGCCGTAGGGATGAGCAGTTCTTC; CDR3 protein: CASSRLGEGRRDEQFF
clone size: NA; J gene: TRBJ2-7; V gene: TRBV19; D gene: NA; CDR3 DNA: TGTGCCAGTAACGCGGGAAAGAGCTCCTACGAGCAGTACTTC; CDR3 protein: CASNAGKSSYEQYF
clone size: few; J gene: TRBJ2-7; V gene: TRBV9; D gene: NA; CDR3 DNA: TGTGCCAGCAGCGTATTGGCAGGGCAAACCTACGAGCAGTACTTC; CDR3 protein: CASSVLAGQTYEQYF
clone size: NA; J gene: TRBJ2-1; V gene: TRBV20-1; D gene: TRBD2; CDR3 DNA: TGCAGTGCTAGGGGAGCGGGAGATGAGCAGTTCTTC; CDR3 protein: CSARGAGDEQFF
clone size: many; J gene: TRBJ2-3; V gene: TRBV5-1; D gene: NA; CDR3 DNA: TGCGCCAGCAGCCGAGACTCCCCAGGTGTAGATACGCAGTATTTT; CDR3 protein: CASSRDSPGVDTQYF
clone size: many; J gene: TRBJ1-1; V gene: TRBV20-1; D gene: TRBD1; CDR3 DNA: TGCAGTGCTGGAGACAGGGGGCGAACTGAAGCTTTCTTT; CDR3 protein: CSAGDRGRTEAFF
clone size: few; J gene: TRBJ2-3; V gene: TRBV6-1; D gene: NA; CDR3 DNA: TGTGCCAGCGCTAGCAACACAGATACGCAGTATTTT; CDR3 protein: CASASNTDTQYF
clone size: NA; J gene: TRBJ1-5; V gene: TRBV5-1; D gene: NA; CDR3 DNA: TGCGCCAGCAGCCCCGGGACACTCAATCAGCCCCAGCATTTT; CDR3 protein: CASSPGTLNQPQHF
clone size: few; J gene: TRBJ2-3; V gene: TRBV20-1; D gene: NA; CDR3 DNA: TGCAGTGCTAGAGGGGGGCCAGATACGCAGTATTTT; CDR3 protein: CSARGGPDTQYF
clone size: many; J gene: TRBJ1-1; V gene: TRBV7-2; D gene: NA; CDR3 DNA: TGTGCCAGCAGCCGTGACAGTGACACTGAAGCTTTCTTT; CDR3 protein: CASSRDSDTEAFF
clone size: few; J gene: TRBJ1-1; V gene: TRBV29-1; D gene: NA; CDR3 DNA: TGCAGCGTTGATGGAGACACTGAAGCTTTCTTT; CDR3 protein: CSVDGDTEAFF
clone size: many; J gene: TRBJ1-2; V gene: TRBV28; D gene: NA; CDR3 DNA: TGTGCCAGCAGTGAGCTGGGGGGATATGGCTACACCTTC; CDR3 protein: CASSELGGYGYTF
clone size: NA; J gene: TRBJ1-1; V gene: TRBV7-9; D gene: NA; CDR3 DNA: TGTGCCAGCAGCTGGGGGGCAGCCACGACAGGTGAAGCTTTCTTT; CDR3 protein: CASSWGAATTGEAFF
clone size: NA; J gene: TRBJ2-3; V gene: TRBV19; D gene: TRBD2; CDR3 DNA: TGTGCCAGTAGTCCAAGCGGGAAGACAGATACGCAGTATTTT; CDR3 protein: CASSPSGKTDTQYF
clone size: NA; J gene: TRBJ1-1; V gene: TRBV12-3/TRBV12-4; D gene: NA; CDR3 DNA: TGTGCCAGCAGTTTAATGGGCAAGGGTACTGAAGCTTTCTTT; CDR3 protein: CASSLMGKGTEAFF
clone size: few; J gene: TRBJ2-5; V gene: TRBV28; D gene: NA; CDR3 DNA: TGTGCCAGCAGTTTACGGTGGGCGGGACTTACTAAACCCCAAGAGACCCAGTACTTC; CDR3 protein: CASSLRWAGLTKPQETQYF
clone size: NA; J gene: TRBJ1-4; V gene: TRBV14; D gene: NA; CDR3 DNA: TGTGCCAGCAGCCCGGTCGGAGGCCTCCTCCCTAATGAAAAACTGTTTTTT; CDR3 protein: CASSPVGGLLPNEKLFF
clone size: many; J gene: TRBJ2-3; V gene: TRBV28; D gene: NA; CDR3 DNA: TGTGCCAGCAGTTCCGCTAGCAGAAGCACAGATACGCAGTATTTT; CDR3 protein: CASSSASRSTDTQYF
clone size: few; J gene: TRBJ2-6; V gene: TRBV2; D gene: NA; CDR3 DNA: TGTGCCAGAGAGACGGCGGTAGGGGGTGGGGCCAACGTCCTGACTTTC; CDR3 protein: CARETAVGGGANVLTF
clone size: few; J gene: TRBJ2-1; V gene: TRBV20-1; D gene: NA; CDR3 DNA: TGCAGTGCTAGACCTGGGGAAGGAAGCTCCTACAATGAGCAGTTCTTC; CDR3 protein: CSARPGEGSSYNEQFF
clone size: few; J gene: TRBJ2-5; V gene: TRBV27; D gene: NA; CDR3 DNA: TGTGCCAGCAGTTTGAGGAGGGCCCCCGAGACCCAGTACTTC; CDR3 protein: CASSLRRAPETQYF
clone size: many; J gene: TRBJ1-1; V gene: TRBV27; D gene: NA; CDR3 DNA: TGTGCCAGCAGTCCGGGCCCCCGGACGAACACTGAAGCTTTCTTT; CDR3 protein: CASSPGPRTNTEAFF
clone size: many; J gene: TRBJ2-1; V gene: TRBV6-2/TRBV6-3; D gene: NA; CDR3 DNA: TGTGCCAGCAGACCGGCCATCTGGAGGTACAATGAGCAGTTCTTC; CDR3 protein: CASRPAIWRYNEQFF
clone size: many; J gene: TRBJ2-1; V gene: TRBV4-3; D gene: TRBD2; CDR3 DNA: TGCGCCAGCAGCTCGAGTTGGGCTAGCGGGAGGAGTGAGCAGTTCTTC; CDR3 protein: CASSSSWASGRSEQFF